The present T cell receptor beta chain was sequenced within a study of blood T cell repertoires in COVID-19. Study as a whole: PBMCs, B-cell-depleted T cells, or T cells were the source of the cDNA or gDNA that made up the material.

Method: immunoSEQ multiplex PCR; TCRdb's copy keeps in-frame clones and lacks some. The sample lists around 140,000 clones, 88% occurring once. Enrolment of Seattle patients took place during active infection, and they were followed longitudinally. The sample consisted of peripheral blood. The clonotype comes from a human donor with COVID-19, enrolled during active disease. The donor label of this sample is uncertain.

CDR3 region: CASTISGSSYNEQFF. CDR3 nucleotides: TGTGCCAGCACCATCAGCGGAAGCTCCTACAATGAGCAGTTCTTC. The chain carries TRBV11-2 and TRBJ2-1, with a tentative D call TRBD2 (5 bases). The germline gives CDR1 SGHAT, CDR2 FQNNGV. The CDR3 length is 15 residues. V lost 7 bases and J 0 bases, leaving 13 bases between the germline ends.